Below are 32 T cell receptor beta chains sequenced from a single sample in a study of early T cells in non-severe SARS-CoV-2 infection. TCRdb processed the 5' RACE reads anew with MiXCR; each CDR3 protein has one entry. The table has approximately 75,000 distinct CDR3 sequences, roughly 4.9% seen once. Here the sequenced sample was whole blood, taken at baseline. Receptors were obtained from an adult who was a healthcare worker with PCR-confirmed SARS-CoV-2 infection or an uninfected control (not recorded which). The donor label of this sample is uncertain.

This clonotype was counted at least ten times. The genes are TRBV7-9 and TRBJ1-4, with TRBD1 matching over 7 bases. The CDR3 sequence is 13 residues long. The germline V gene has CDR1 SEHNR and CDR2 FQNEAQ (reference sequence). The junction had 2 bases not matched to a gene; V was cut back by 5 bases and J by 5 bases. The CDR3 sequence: CASSQQGNEKLFF. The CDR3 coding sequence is TGTGCCAGCAGCCAACAGGGGAATGAAAAACTGTTTTTT.

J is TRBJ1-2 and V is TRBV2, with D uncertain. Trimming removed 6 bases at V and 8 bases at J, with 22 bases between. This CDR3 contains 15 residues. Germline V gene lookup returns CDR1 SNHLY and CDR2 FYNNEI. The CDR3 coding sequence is TGTGCCAGCAGGACAATATTCGAAGGGCGCAAAGGCTACACCTTC. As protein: CASRTIFEGRKGYTF.

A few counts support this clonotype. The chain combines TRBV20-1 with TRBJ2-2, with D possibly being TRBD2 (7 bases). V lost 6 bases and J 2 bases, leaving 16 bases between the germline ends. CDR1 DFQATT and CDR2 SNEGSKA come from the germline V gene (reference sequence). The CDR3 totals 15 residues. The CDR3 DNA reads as TGCAGTGCCTTCCCGGGGGGCCGAAACACCGGGGAGCTGTTTTTT. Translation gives CSAFPGGRNTGELFF.

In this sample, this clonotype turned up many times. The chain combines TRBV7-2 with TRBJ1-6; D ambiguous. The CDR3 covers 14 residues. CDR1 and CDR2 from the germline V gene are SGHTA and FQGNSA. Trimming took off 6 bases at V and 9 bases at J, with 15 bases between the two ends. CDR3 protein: CASSDGMMSSPLHF. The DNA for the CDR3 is TGTGCCAGCAGTGACGGGATGATGAGTTCACCCCTCCACTTT.

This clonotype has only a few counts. The CDR3 sequence is CASSTRQGLLTDTQYF. The CDR3 nucleotides are TGTGCCAGCAGCACCCGACAGGGACTACTCACAGATACGCAGTATTTT. This rearrangement joins TRBV13 to TRBJ2-3; D may correspond to TRBD1 or TRBD2 (7 bases each). The germline CDR1 and CDR2 sequences are PRHDT and FYEKMQ (reference sequence). The CDR3 is made up of 16 amino acids. V dropped 5 bases and J dropped 2 bases, with 17 bases sitting between them.

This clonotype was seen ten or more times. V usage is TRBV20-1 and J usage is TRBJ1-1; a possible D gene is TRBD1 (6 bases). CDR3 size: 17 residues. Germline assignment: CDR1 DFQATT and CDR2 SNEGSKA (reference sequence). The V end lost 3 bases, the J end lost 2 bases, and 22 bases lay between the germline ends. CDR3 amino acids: CSASFPTTGLFNTEAFF. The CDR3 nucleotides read TGCAGTGCTAGTTTCCCTACTACAGGGCTTTTTAACACTGAAGCTTTCTTT.

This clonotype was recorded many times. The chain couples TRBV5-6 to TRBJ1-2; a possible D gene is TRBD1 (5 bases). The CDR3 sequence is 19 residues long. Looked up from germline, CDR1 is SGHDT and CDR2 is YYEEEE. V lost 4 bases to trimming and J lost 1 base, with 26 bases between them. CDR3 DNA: TGTGCCAGCAGCCCCACCGCAGTGCGACAGTCAAGTAGTAACTATGGCTACACCTTC. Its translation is CASSPTAVRQSSSNYGYTF.

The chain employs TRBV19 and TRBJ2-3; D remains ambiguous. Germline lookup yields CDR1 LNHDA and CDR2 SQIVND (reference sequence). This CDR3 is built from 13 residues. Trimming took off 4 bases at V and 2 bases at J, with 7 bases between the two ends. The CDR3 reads CASSNVDTDTQYF. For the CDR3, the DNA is TGTGCCAGTAGTAATGTAGACACAGATACGCAGTATTTT.

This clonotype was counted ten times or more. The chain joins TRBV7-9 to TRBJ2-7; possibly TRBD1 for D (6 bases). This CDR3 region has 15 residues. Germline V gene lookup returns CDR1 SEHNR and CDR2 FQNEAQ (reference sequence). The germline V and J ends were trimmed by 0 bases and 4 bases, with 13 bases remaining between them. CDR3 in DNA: TGTGCCAGCAGCTTAGCGGGCAGGGGAACGTACGAGCAGTACTTC. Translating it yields CASSLAGRGTYEQYF.

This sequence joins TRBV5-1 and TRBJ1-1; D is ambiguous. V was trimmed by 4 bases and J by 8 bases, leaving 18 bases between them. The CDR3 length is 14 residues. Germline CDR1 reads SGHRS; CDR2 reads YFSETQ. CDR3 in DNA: TGCGCCAGCAGCATCGACGAGGGTCGGCTGGAAGCTTTCTTT. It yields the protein CASSIDEGRLEAFF.

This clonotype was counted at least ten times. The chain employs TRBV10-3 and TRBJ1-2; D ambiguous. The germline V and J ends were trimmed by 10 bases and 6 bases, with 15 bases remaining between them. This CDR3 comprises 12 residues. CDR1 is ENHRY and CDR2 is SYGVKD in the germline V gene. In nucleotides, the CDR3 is TGTGCCAGCAGAGCAGCAGTCCATGGCTACACCTTC. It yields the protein CASRAAVHGYTF.

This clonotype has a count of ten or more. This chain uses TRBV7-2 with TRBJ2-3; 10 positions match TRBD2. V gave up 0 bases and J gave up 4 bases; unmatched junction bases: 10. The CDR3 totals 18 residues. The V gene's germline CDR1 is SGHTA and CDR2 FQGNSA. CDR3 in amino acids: CASSLAASGGLVADTQYF. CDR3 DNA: TGTGCCAGCAGCTTAGCGGCTAGCGGGGGTCTTGTGGCAGATACGCAGTATTTT.

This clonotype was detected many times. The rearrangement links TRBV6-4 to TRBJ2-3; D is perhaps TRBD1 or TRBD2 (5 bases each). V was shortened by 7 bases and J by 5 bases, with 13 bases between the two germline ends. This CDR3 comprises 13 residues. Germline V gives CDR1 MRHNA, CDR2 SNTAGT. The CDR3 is CASTNERGDTQYF. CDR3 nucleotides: TGTGCCAGCACCAACGAGAGGGGAGATACGCAGTATTTT.

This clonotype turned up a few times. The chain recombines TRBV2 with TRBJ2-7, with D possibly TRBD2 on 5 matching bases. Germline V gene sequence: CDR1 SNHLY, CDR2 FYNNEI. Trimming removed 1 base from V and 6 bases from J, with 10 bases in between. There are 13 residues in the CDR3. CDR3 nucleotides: TGTGCCAGCAGTGAAGAGGGAGTGGGCGAGCAGTACTTC. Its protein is CASSEEGVGEQYF.

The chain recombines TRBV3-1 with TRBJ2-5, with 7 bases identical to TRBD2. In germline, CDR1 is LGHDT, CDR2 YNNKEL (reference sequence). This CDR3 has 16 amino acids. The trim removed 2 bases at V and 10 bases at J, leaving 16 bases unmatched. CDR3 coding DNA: TGTGCCAGCAGCCAATTCACCGGGACCCGCGGGGGAGGCCAGTACTTC. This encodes CASSQFTGTRGGGQYF.

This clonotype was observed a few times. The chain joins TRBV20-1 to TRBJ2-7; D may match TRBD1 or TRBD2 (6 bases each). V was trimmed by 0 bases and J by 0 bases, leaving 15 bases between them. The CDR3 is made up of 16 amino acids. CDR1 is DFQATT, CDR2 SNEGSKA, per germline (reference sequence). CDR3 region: CSARDLVGGSSYEQYF. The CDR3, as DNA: TGCAGTGCTAGAGATCTAGTCGGGGGCAGCTCCTACGAGCAGTACTTC.

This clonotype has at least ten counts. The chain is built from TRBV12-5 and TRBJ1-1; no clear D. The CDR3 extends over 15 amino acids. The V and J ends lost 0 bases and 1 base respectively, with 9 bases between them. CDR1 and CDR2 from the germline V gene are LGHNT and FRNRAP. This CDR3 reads CASGLVNGWNTEAFF. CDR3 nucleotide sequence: TGTGCTAGTGGTTTGGTAAACGGTTGGAACACTGAAGCTTTCTTT. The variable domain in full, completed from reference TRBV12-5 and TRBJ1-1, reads DARVTQTPRHKVTEMGQEVTMRCQPILGHNTVFWYRQTMMQGLELLAYFRNRAPLDDSGMPKDRFSAEMPDATLATLKIQPSEPRDSAVYFCASGLVNGWNTEAFFGQGTRLTVV.

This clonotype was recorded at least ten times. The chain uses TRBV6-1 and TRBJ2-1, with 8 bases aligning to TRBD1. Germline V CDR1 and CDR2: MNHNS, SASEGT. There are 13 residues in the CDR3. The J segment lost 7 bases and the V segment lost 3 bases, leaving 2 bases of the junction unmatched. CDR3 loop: CASSDRGRNEQFF. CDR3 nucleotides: TGTGCCAGCAGTGACAGGGGGCGAAATGAGCAGTTCTTC.

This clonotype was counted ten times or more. CDR3 bases: TGTGCCAGCAGCTTGCGGCTAGCGGCAGAGACCCAGTACTTC. Its translation is CASSLRLAAETQYF. The chain has TRBV7-2 and TRBJ2-5, with 7 bases lining up with TRBD2. Germline V lookup: CDR1 SGHTA, CDR2 FQGNSA. The CDR3 is made up of 14 amino acids. Unmatched junction bases numbered 5, after V lost 3 bases and J lost 4 bases.

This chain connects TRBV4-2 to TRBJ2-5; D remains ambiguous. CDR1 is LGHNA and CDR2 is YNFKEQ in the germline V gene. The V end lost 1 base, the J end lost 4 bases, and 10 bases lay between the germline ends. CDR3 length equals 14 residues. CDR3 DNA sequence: TGTGCCAGCAGCCAAGGGGTAATGGGAGAGACCCAGTACTTC. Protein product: CASSQGVMGETQYF.

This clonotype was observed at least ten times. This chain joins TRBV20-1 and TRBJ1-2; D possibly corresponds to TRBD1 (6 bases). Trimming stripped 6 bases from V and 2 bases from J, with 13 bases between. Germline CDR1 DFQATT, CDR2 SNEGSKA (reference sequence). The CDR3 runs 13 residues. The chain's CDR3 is CSAVQGANYGYTF. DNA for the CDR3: TGCAGTGCCGTACAGGGAGCGAACTATGGCTACACCTTC.

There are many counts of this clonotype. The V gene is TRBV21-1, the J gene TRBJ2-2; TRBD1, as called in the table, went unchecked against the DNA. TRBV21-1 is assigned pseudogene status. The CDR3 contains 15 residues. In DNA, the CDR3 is TGTGCCAGCAGCGCTCGACAGGGGAGCACCGGGGAGCTGTTTTTT. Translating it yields CASSARQGSTGELFF.

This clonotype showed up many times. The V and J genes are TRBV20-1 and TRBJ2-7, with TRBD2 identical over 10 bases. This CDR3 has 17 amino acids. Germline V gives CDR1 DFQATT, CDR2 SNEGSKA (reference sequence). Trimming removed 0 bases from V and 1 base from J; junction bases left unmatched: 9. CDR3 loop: CSAREKRLAGVSYEQYF. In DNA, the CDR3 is TGCAGTGCTAGAGAGAAGAGGCTAGCGGGGGTGTCCTACGAGCAGTACTTC.

In DNA form, the CDR3 reads TGTGCCACCCACATAGCGGGGGGAAACACCGGGGAGCTGTTTTTT. As protein: CATHIAGGNTGELFF. V and J are TRBV10-3 and TRBJ2-2; 10 bases are shared with TRBD2. The CDR3 has 15 residues. Losses at the gene ends were 10 bases for V and 2 bases for J; bases not matched to a gene: 7. Germline V CDR1 and CDR2: ENHRY, SYGVKD.

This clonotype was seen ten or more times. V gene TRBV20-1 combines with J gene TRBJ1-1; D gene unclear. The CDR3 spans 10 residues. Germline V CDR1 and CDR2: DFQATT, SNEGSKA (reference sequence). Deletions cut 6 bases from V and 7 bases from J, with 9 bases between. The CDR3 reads CSAPGIEAFF. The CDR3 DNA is TGCAGTGCCCCCGGAATTGAAGCTTTCTTT.

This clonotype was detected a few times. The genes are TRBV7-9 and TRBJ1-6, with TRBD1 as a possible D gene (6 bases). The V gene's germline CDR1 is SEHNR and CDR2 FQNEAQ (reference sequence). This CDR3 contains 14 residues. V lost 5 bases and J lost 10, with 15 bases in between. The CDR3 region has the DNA TGTGCCAGCAGCGCCGGGACAACCTACTCACCCCTCCACTTT. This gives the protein CASSAGTTYSPLHF. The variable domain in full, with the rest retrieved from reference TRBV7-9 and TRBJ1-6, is DTGVSQNPRHKITKRGQNVTFRCDPISEHNRLYWYRQTLGQGPEFLTYFQNEAQLEKSRLLSDRFSAERPKGSFSTLEIQRTEQGDSAMYLCASSAGTTYSPLHFGNGTRLTVT.

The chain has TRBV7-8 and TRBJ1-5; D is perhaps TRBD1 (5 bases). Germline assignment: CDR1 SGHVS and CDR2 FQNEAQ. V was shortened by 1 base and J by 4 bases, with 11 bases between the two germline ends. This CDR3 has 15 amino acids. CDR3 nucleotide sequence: TGTGCCAGCAGCTTAGTCGAGGGACTAAATCAGCCCCAGCATTTT. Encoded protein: CASSLVEGLNQPQHF.

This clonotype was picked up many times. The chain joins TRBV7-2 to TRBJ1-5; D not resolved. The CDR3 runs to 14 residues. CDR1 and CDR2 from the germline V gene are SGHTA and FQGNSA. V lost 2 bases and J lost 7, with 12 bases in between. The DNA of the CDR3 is TGTGCCAGCAGCTTATATGGTCGTACCCAGCCCCAGCATTTT. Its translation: CASSLYGRTQPQHF.

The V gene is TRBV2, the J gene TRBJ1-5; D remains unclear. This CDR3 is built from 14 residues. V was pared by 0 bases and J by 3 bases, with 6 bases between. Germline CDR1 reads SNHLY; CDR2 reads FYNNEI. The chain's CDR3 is CASSEAGYNQPQHF. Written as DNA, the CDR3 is TGTGCCAGCAGTGAAGCAGGGTACAATCAGCCCCAGCATTTT.

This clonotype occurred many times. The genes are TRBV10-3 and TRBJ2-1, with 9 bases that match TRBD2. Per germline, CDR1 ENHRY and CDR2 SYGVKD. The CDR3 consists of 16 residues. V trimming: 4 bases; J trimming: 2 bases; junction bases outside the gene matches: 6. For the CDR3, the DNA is TGTGCCATCAGTGGTAAGCGGGGGGCTCCCTACAATGAGCAGTTCTTC. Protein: CAISGKRGAPYNEQFF.

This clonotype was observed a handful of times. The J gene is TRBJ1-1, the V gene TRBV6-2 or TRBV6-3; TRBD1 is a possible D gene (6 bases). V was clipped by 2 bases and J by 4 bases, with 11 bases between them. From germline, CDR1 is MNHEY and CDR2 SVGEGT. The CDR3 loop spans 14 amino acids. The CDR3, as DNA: TGTGCCAGCAGTTACACTACAGGGAGCACTGAAGCTTTCTTT. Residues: CASSYTTGSTEAFF.

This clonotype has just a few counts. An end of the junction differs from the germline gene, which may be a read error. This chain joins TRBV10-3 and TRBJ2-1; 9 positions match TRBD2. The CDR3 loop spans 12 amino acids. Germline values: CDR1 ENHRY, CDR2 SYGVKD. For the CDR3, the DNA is TGTGCCATCAGTGAGTCGCCAGCTAGCGGGACTTTC. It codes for CAISESPASGTF.